Included here is one T cell receptor beta chain sequence, with context. This sample was taken from a study of technical replicates of blood from several donors. With V trimmed by 3 bases and J by 13 bases, 10 bases remained unmatched. The CDR3 consists of 15 residues. Germline CDR1 reads SGHVS; CDR2 reads FQNEAQ. Here immunoSEQ multiplex PCR was the method, and the copy in TCRdb shows in-frame clones only, minus some. The table includes 80,000 to 100,000 clones, about 96% detected once. The chain employs TRBV7-8 and TRBJ1-6, with 9 bases aligning to TRBD1. This TCR came from a human donor in good health. Sequencing used T cells isolated from PBMCs. The CDR3 nucleotides read TGTGCCAGCAGCTTCCCCGGTGGACAGGGGAGGCCCCTCCACTTT. It codes for CASSFPGGQGRPLHF.